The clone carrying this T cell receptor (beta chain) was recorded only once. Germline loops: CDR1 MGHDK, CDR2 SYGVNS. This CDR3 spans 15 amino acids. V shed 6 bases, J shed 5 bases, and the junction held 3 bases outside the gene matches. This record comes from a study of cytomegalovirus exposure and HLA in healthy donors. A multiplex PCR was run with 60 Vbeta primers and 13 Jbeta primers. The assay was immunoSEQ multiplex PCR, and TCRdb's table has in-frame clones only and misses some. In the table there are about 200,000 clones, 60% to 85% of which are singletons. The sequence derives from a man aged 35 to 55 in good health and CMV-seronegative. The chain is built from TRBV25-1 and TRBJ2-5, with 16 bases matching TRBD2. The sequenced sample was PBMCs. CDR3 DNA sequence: TGTGCCAGCAGGGGACTAGCGGGAGGGAGGGAGACCCAGTACTTC. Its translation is CASRGLAGGRETQYF.